The T cell receptor (beta chain) under discussion was sequenced for a study of shared clonotypes between healthy human individuals. About this clone itself: As yet, its antigen is unknown.

Study-wide findings and caveats: Limitation of the genetic and exposure-history diversity represented came from the few donors.

Germline V gene lookup returns CDR1 SGHRS and CDR2 YFSETQ. The CDR3 has 15 amino acids. The trim removed 4 bases at V and 1 base at J, leaving 5 bases unmatched. Sequencing was performed with immunoSEQ multiplex PCR; in TCRdb, only in-frame clones are kept and a portion is missing. The sample lists under 1,100,000 clones, around four fifths occurring once. Naive CD4+ cells were CD45RA-selected; the remaining cells were memory. Material for sequencing was memory CD4+ T cells sorted from blood. Subset reported: CD45RA-negative fraction. This clonotype originated in a man aged 18 to 29 in good health. This chain joins TRBV5-1 and TRBJ1-1; 9 bases are shared with TRBD1. The CDR3 DNA sequence: TGCGCCAGCAGCCCCGGGACAGGGCCGAACACTGAAGCTTTCTTT. It is translated as CASSPGTGPNTEAFF.